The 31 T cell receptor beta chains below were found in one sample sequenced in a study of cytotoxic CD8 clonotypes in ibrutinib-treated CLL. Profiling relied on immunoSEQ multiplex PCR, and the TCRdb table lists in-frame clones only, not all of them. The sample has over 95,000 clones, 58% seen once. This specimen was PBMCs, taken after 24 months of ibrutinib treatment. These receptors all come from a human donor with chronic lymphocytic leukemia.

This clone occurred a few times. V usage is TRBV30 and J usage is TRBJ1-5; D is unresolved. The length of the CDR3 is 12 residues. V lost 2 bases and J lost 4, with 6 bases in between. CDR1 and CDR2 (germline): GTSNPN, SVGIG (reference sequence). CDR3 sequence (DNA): TGTGCCTGGAGTAAAGGGAATCAGCCCCAGCATTTT. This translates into CAWSKGNQPQHF.

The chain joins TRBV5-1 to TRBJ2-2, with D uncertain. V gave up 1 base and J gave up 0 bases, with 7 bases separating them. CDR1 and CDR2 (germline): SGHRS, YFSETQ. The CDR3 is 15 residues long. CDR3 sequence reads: CASSLRQPNTGELFF. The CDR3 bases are TGCGCCAGCAGCTTGCGGCAACCGAACACCGGGGAGCTGTTTTTT. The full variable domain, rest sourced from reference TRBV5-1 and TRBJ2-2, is KAGVTQTPRYLIKTRGQQVTLSCSPISGHRSVSWYQQTPGQGLQFLFEYFSETQRNKGNFPGRFSGRQFSNSRSEMNVSTLELGDSALYLCASSLRQPNTGELFFGEGSRLTVL.

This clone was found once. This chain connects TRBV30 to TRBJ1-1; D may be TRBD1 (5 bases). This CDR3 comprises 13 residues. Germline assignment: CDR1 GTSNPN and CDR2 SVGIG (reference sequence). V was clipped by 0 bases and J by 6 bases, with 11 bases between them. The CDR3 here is CAWSVRQGAEAFF. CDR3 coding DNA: TGTGCCTGGAGTGTACGGCAAGGGGCTGAAGCTTTCTTT.

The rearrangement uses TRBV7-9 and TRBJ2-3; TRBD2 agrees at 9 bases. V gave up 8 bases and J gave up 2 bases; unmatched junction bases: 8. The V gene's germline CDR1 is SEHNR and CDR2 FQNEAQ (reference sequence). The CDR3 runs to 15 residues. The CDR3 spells CASGFQRGDTDTQYF. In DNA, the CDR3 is TGTGCCAGCGGGTTTCAGCGGGGGGACACAGATACGCAGTATTTT.

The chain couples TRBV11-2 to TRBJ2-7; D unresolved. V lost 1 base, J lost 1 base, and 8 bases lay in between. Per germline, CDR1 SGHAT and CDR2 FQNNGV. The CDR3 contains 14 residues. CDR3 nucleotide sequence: TGTGCCAGCAGCTTAGGGACCACGTCCTACGAGCAGTACTTC. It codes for CASSLGTTSYEQYF.

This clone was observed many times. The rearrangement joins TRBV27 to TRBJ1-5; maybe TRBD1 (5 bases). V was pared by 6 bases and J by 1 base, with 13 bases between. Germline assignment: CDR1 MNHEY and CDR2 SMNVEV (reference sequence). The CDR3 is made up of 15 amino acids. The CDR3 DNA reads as TGTGCCAGCAGCCCCTCCTGGGACAGCAATCAGCCCCAGCATTTT. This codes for CASSPSWDSNQPQHF.

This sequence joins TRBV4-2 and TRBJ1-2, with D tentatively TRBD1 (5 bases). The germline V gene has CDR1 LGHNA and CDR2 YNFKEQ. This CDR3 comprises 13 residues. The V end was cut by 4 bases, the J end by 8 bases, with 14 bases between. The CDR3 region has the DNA TGTGCCAGCAGCCTTTTCGGGACCCGGGGCTACACCTTC. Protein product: CASSLFGTRGYTF.

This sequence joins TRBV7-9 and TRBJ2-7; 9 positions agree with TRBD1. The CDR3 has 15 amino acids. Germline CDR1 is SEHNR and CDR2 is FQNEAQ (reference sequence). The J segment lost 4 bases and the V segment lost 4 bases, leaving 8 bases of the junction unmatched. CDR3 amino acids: CASSWRMTGGYEQYF. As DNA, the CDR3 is TGTGCCAGCAGCTGGAGGATGACAGGGGGTTACGAGCAGTACTTC.

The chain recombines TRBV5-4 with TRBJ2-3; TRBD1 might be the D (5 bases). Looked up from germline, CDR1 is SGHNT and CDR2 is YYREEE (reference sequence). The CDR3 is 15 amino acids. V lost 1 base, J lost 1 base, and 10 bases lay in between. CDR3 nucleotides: TGTGCCAGCAGCTTGCCGACAGTGCGCACAGATACGCAGTATTTT. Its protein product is CASSLPTVRTDTQYF.

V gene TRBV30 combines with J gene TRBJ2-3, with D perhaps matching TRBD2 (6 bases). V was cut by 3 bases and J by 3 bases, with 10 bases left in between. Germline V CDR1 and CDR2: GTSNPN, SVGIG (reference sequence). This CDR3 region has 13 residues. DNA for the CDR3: TGTGCCTGGAGCGGGGGTCAGACAGATACGCAGTATTTT. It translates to CAWSGGQTDTQYF.

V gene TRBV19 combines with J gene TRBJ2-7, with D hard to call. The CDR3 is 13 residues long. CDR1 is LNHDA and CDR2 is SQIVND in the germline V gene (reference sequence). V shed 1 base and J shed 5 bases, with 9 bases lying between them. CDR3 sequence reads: CASSIAGRDEQYF. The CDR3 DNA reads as TGTGCCAGTAGTATAGCCGGGCGCGACGAGCAGTACTTC. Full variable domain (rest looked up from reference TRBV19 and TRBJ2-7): DGGITQSPKYLFRKEGQNVTLSCEQNLNHDAMYWYRQDPGQGLRLIYYSQIVNDFQKGDIAEGYSVSREKKESFPLTVTSAQKNPTAFYLCASSIAGRDEQYFGPGTRLTVT.

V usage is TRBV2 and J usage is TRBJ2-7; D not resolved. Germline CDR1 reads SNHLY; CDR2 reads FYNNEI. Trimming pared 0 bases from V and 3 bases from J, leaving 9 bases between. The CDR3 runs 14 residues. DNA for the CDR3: TGTGCCAGCAGTGAAGCCTCTTCGAGCTACGAGCAGTACTTC. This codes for CASSEASSSYEQYF.

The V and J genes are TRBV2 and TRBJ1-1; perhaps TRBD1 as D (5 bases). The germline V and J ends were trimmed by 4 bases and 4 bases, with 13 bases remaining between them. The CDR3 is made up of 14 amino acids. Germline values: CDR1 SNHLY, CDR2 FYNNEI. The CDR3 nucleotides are TGTGCCAGCAGTGCTGAGAGTCAGGGCACTGAAGCTTTCTTT. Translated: CASSAESQGTEAFF.

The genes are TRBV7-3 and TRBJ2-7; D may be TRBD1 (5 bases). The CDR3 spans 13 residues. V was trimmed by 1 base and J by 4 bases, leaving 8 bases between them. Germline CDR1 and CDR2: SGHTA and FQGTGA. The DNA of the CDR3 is TGTGCCAGCAGCTTAATGCAGGGATACGAGCAGTACTTC. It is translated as CASSLMQGYEQYF.

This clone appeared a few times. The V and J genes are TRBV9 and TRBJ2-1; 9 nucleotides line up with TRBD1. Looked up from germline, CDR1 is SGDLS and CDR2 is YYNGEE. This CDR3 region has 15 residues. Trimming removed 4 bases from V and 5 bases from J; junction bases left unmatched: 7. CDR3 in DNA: TGTGCCAGCAGCCCCCGGGACAGGGACCACAATGAGCAGTTCTTC. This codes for CASSPRDRDHNEQFF. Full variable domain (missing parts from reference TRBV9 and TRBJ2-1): DSGVTQTPKHLITATGQRVTLRCSPRSGDLSVYWYQQSLDQGLQFLIQYYNGEERAKGNILERFSAQQFPDLHSELNLSSLELGDSALYFCASSPRDRDHNEQFFGPGTRLTVL.

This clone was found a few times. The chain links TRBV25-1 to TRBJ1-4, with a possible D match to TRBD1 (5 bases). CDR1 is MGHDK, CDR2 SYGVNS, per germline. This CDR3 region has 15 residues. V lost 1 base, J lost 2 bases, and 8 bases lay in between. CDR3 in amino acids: CASSEWGRTNEKLFF. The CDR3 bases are TGTGCCAGCAGTGAATGGGGCAGGACTAATGAAAAACTGTTTTTT.

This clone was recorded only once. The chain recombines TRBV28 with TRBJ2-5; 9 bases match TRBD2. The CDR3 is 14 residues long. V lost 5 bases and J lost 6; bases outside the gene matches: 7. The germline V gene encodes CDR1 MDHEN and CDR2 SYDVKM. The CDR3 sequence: CASSARGGSKTQYF. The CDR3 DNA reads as TGTGCCAGCAGTGCGCGGGGGGGGTCGAAGACCCAGTACTTC.

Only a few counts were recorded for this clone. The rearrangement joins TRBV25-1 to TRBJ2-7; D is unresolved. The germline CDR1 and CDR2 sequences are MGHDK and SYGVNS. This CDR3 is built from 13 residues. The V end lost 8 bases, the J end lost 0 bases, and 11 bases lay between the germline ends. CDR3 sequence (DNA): TGTGCCAGCCTTGACACCTACTCCTACGAGCAGTACTTC. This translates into CASLDTYSYEQYF.

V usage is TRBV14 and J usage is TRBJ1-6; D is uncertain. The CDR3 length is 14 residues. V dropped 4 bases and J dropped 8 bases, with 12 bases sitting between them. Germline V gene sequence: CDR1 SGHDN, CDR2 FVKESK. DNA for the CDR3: TGTGCCAGCAGCCCCGACCATGGGGATTCACCCCTCCACTTT. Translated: CASSPDHGDSPLHF.

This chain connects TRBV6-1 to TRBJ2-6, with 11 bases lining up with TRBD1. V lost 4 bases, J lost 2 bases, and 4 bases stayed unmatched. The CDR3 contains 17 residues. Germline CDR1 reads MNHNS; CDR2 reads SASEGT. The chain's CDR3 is CASSVGQGVAGANVLTF. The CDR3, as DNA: TGTGCCAGCAGTGTGGGACAGGGGGTTGCTGGGGCCAACGTCCTGACTTTC.

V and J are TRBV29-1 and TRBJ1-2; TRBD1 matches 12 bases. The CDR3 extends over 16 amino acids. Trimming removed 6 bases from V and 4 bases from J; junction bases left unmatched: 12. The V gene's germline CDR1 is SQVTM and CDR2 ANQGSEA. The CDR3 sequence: CSVATGTGGAGYGYTF. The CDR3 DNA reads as TGCAGCGTCGCAACCGGGACAGGGGGCGCAGGCTATGGCTACACCTTC.

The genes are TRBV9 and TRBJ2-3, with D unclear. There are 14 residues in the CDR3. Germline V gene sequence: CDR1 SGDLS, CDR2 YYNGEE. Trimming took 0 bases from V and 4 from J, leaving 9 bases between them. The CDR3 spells CASSVGLGSDTQYF. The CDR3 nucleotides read TGTGCCAGCAGCGTAGGTCTAGGTTCAGATACGCAGTATTTT.

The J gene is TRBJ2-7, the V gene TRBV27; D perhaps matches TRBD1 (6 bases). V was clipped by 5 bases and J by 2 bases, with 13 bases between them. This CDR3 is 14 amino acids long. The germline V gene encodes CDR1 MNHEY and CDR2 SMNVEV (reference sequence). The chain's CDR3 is CASSKTGPTYEQYF. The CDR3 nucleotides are TGTGCCAGCAGTAAAACAGGGCCCACCTACGAGCAGTACTTC.

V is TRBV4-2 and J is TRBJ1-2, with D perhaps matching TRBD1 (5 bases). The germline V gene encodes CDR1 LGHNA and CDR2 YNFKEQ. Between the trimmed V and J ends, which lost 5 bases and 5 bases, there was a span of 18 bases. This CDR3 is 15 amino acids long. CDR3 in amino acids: CASSFDIGAGYGYTF. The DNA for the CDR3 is TGTGCCAGCAGCTTTGACATAGGGGCGGGGTATGGCTACACCTTC.

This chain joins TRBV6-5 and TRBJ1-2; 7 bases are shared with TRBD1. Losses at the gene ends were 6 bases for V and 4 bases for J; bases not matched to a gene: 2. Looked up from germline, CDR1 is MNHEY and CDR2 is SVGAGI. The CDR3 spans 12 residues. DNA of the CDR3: TGTGCCAGCAGCAGACAGGGCTATGGCTACACCTTC. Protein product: CASSRQGYGYTF.

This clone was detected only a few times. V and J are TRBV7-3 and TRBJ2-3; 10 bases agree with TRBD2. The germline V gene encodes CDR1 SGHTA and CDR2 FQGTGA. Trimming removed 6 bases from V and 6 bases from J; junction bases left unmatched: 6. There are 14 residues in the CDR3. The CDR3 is CASSFSGGQDTQYF. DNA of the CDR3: TGTGCCAGCAGTTTTAGCGGGGGGCAGGATACGCAGTATTTT. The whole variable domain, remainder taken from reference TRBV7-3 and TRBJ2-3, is GAGVSQTPSNKVTEKGKYVELRCDPISGHTALYWYRQSLGQGPEFLIYFQGTGAADDSGLPNDRFFAVRPEGSVSTLKIQRTERGDSAVYLCASSFSGGQDTQYFGPGTRLTVL.

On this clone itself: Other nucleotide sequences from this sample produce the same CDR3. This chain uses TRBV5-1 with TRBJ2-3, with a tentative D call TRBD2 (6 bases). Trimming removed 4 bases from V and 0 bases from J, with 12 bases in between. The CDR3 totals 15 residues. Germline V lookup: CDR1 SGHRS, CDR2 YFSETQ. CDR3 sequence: CASSLGGTSTDTQYF. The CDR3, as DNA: TGCGCCAGCAGCCTGGGAGGTACGAGCACAGATACGCAGTATTTT. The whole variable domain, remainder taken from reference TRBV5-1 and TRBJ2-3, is KAGVTQTPRYLIKTRGQQVTLSCSPISGHRSVSWYQQTPGQGLQFLFEYFSETQRNKGNFPGRFSGRQFSNSRSEMNVSTLELGDSALYLCASSLGGTSTDTQYFGPGTRLTVL.

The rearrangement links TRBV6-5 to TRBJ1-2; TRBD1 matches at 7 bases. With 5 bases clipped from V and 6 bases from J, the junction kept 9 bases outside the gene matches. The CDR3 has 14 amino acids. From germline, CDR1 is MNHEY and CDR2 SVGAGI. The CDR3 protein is CASSPRGGRDGYTF. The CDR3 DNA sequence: TGTGCCAGCAGTCCCAGGGGGGGAAGAGATGGCTACACCTTC.

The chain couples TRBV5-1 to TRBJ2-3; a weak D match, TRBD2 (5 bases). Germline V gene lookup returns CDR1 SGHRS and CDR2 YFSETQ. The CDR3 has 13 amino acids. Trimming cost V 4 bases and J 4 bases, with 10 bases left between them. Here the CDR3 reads CASSMDSSDTQYF. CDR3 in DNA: TGCGCCAGCAGCATGGACTCCTCAGATACGCAGTATTTT.

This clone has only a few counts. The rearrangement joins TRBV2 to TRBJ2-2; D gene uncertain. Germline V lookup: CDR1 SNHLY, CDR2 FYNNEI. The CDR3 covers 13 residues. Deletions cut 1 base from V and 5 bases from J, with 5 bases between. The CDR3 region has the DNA TGTGCCAGCAGTGAAGAAAGTACCGGGGAGCTGTTTTTT. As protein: CASSEESTGELFF.

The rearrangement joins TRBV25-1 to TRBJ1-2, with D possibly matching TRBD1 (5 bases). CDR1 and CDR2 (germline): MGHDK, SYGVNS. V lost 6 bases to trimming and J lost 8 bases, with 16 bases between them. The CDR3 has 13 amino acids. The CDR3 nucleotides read TGTGCCAGCAGCCCGGGGGGACCGCAAGGCTACACCTTC. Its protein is CASSPGGPQGYTF.